These T cell receptor beta chains were read from a single sample in a study of CD8+CD57+ T cells in acquired aplastic anemia. TCRdb independently ran MiXCR on the reads; one entry per CDR3 protein. The sample has roughly 63,000 distinct CDR3 sequences, 45% to 55% seen once; the top ten hold roughly 8%. Material: sorted CD4+, CD8+, or CD8+CD57+ T cells (not recorded which) from PBMCs. The source is a human donor in good health, serving as a control. CDR3s include the opening cysteine and the closing phenylalanine or tryptophan. The D gene is left open where the match is weak. Only part of the rows carry a size: once, few, many, or a class if the clone is expanded.

TRBV10-1	TRBD1	TRBJ2-7	-	TGCGCCAGCAGTGATGGGACAGGTAGGGCCTACGAGCAGTACTTC	CASSDGTGRAYEQYF
TRBV20-1	-	TRBJ2-7	-	TGCAGTGCTAGAGATTCCCCAGAGGGATACGAGCAGTACTTC	CSARDSPEGYEQYF
TRBV15	-	TRBJ2-7	-	TGTGCCACCAGCAGAGATTTCCTCGGCGACGAGCAGTACTTC	CATSRDFLGDEQYF
TRBV7-8	TRBD1	TRBJ1-2	-	TGTGCCAGCAGCCCGGACAGGGGGCAAGATGGCTACACCTTC	CASSPDRGQDGYTF
TRBV24-1	-	TRBJ2-3	-	TGTGCCACCCCGGTCCGAGATACGCAGTATTTT	CATPVRDTQYF
TRBV5-1	-	TRBJ2-2	-	-	CTSVPAAQTSGRIGELFF
TRBV24-1	-	TRBJ1-1	-	TGTGCCACCAGTGACCGCACCAGACCGACTGAAGCTCTCTTT	CATSDRTRPTEALF
TRBV30	TRBD1	TRBJ1-6	many	TGTGCCTGGATCCACAGGGGTGGGTCACCCCTCCACTTT	CAWIHRGGSPLHF
TRBV11-2	-	TRBJ2-1	-	TGTGCCAGCAGCTTAAGGCTTGAGGGCCGGCATGAGCAGTTCTTC	CASSLRLEGRHEQFF
TRBV7-9	TRBD1	TRBJ1-3	many	TGTGCCAGCAGCCGGACAGGGGTTGGAAACACCATATATTTT	CASSRTGVGNTIYF
TRBV5-1	-	TRBJ1-1	-	TGCGCCAGCAGCACCCAACGGACAGCCACTGAAGCTTTCTTT	CASSTQRTATEAFF
TRBV5-1	-	TRBJ2-7	-	TGCGCCAGCAGCACCCGACAGTCCCACGAGCAGTACTTC	CASSTRQSHEQYF
TRBV2	-	TRBJ1-1	-	TGTGCCAGCAGTGAAAGGGTGTACACTGAGGCCTCCTTT	CASSERVYTEASF
TRBV20-1	-	TRBJ1-5	-	TGCAGTGCTAGAGGGGAAGAGGGGAAGATAAACAATCAGCCCCAGCATTTT	CSARGEEGKINNQPQHF
TRBV25-1	-	TRBJ2-1	-	TGTGCCAGCAAATTGACACAGGGCGGCGAGCAGTTCTTC	CASKLTQGGEQFF
TRBV2	TRBD1	TRBJ1-1	many	TGTGCCAGCGGATGGACAGGGGGCAACACTGAAGCTTTCTTT	CASGWTGGNTEAFF
TRBV24-1	-	TRBJ2-1	-	TGTGCCACCAGCAGATACAATGAGCAGTTCTTC	CATSRYNEQFF
TRBV4-2	-	TRBJ1-6	-	TGTGCCAGCAGCCAAGGGGCAGGGCGGATTAATTCACCCCTCCACTTT	CASSQGAGRINSPLHF
TRBV27	TRBD1	TRBJ2-7	many	TGTGCCAGCAGTTACAGGGGCTACGCCTACGAGCAGTACTTC	CASSYRGYAYEQYF
TRBV4-2	-	TRBJ1-1	few	TGTGCCAGCAGCCAAGATCTAACAGGGCGGTTGGGGAACACTGAAGCTTTCTTT	CASSQDLTGRLGNTEAFF
TRBV15	-	TRBJ1-5	-	TGTGCCACCAGCAGAGTAAAGTATCAGCCCCAGCATTTT	CATSRVKYQPQHF
TRBV6-6	-	TRBJ1-1	many	TGTGCCAGCAGTTATGGAACAGGGATGTACACTGAAGCTTTCTTT	CASSYGTGMYTEAFF
TRBV7-3	TRBD1	TRBJ2-7	-	TGTGCCAGCAGCTTACCTCCGGGACAGGGGTTGTACGAGCAGTACTTC	CASSLPPGQGLYEQYF
TRBV4-1	-	TRBJ1-5	many	TGCGCCAGCAGCCAAGATCTAGGACCTGGCAGCAATCAGCCCCAGCATTTT	CASSQDLGPGSNQPQHF
TRBV5-5	-	TRBJ1-3	many	TGTGCCAGCAGCTTGGAACCCCTCTCTGGAAACACCATATATTTT	CASSLEPLSGNTIYF
TRBV10-3	-	TRBJ2-5	-	TGTGCCATCAGTGAGTCGAGCGGACGGAGCCAAGAGACCCAGTACTTC	CAISESSGRSQETQYF
TRBV7-9	-	TRBJ1-2	-	TGTGCCAGCAGCTTAGGTGGAGGGAGCCGCTACACCTTC	CASSLGGGSRYTF
TRBV15	-	TRBJ2-3	-	TGTGCCCCTTCGAGGACTACGATTACAGATACGCAGTATTTT	CAPSRTTITDTQYF
TRBV27	-	TRBJ2-3	once	TGTGCCAGCAGTTTCAGCGGCTCTAGCACAGGTACGCAGTATTTT	CASSFSGSSTGTQYF
TRBV12-3/TRBV12-4	-	TRBJ1-1	many	TGTGCCAGCAGCCTAGGGCCGGGGGCTTTCTTT	CASSLGPGAFF
TRBV25-1	-	TRBJ2-2	-	TGTGCCAGCCGTGCATTGGGGGCGAACACCGGGGAGCTGTTTTTT	CASRALGANTGELFF
TRBV11-1	TRBD1	TRBJ2-7	-	TGTGCCAGCAGCCAAAGTCCGGGACAGGGAGGAAACGAGCAGTACTTC	CASSQSPGQGGNEQYF
TRBV15	-	TRBJ1-5	-	TGTGCCACCAGCAGAGATGGGGGGAATCAGCCCCAGCATTTT	CATSRDGGNQPQHF
TRBV20-1	TRBD2	TRBJ2-5	medium-sized	TGCAGTGCTAGCCACGGGACTAGCGGGGGGGGGATGGAGACCCAGTACTTC	CSASHGTSGGGMETQYF
TRBV11-2	TRBD2	TRBJ2-7	-	TGTGCCAGCAGCTCTGATAAATTGACTCTAGCGGGGGGGCTCTACGAGCAGTACTTC	CASSSDKLTLAGGLYEQYF
TRBV29-1	-	TRBJ1-2	once	TGCAGCGTTGATGGGAGGGGAGGCTACACCTTC	CSVDGRGGYTF
TRBV7-9	-	TRBJ2-1	-	TGTGCCAGCAGGTCGGGGTCCTACAATGAGCAGTTCTTC	CASRSGSYNEQFF
TRBV7-9	-	TRBJ2-4	many	TGTGCCAGCAGCGACCCACAGGGTCTAGCCAAAAACATTCAGTACTTC	CASSDPQGLAKNIQYF
TRBV30	-	TRBJ1-6	many	TGTGCCTGGAGTCTGGATCGGTGGGAGACTTATAATTCACCCCTCCACTTT	CAWSLDRWETYNSPLHF
TRBV7-9	-	TRBJ2-3	few	TGTGCCAGCAGCGCCACAGATACGCAGTATTTT	CASSATDTQYF
TRBV6-1	-	TRBJ2-6	many	TGTGCCAGCAGTGGATTGAGCTCTGGGGCCAACGTCCTGACTTTC	CASSGLSSGANVLTF
TRBV19	-	TRBJ2-7	few	TGTGCCAGTAGTAGCTGGGCCTCCTACGAGCAGTACTTC	CASSSWASYEQYF
TRBV5-1	TRBD2	TRBJ2-7	once	TGCGCCAGCAGCTGGAGACTAGCGGGAGTAGACGAGCAGTACTTC	CASSWRLAGVDEQYF
TRBV19	TRBD1	TRBJ2-5	once	TGTGCCAGCAGCCGACAGGGGGGAGAGACCCAGTACTTC	CASSRQGGETQYF